Here is one T cell receptor (beta chain) with its context. There is no known antigen for this receptor. The input lacks base qualities; no much larger clone sits a single base away. This entry belongs to a study of shared clonotypes between healthy human individuals (dated by TCRdb to between 2020 and 2021). Regarding the study in general: The cohort comprised two women and a few men aged 18 to 49 years. Between about 0.94 and 10 billion PBMCs per donor were obtained by leukapheresis. Blood TCR repertoires of roughly 5 healthy adults were deeply sequenced to estimate repertoire size and the extent of clonotype sharing between individuals. To increase sequencing depth and limit assay-specific biases, different laboratories used diverse techniques to prepare libraries and sequence TCR repertoires. Per donor, three plates each were used for CD4 naive and CD4 memory, two for CD8 naive, and one for CD8 memory. What the study reported, not specific to this receptor: Sampling was restricted to blood, and TCR repertoires in tissue are likely to differ from TCR repertoires in blood. Pairwise subsampling led to the expectation that sequencing depth would affect the degree of clonotype sharing among donors. When several donors were compared, the shared fraction of clonotypes was around 4.6% for naive CD4, less than 4% for naive CD8, 2.3% for memory CD4, and around 0.37% for memory CD8. Compared with non-shared clonotypes, the clonotypes found in all four sorted-subset donors had higher generation probabilities. Because the study included a small number of donors, the genetic and exposure-history diversity represented was limited. Even with the large sequencing depth, rarefaction of the sorted-subset datasets indicated that sequencing was incomplete. Naive subsets generally had larger estimated clonotype richness than memory subsets did.

The junction shows trimming of 5 bases on V and 4 bases on J, plus 18 bases between the germline ends. The CDR3 covers 15 residues, taking in both the cysteine and the phenylalanine. The kept DNA is CDR3 alone, 45 bases in frame from the first base. Looking up the germline V gene yields CDR1 SGHTA and CDR2 FQGNSA. Using the deep immunoSEQ assay, TCR CDR3 regions were amplified from genomic DNA by multiplex PCR. Genomic DNA extracted from each cell subset was distributed evenly over all wells of several immunoSEQ 96-well plates, and each plate served as one replicate. For sorted subsets, around 200 ng genomic DNA, equal to tens of thousands of T cell genomes, was loaded into each replicate PCR. The purified libraries were quantified using a Qubit 3.0 fluorometer, sized with a Bioanalyzer 2100, and then quantified again using the KAPA Library Quantification kit. A separate single-read 150-cycle Illumina NextSeq 550 flow cell was used to sequence each immunoSEQ 96-well plate. Per the authors' processing: The immunoSEQ output contained only junctional sequences without quality scores, so filtering could not match that applied to full-length reads. Sequences were annotated with PyIR, a Python wrapper for IgBLAST v1.9, and V/J genes and CDR3 were assigned using IMGT germline references. Reads were removed for weak V/J assignments (E-value above 1e-6), missing CDR3, stop codons, out-of-frame junctions, or ambiguous translated residues. V3J clonotypes were defined as sequences sharing an identical inferred V gene, J gene, and CDR3 amino acid sequence. To compute the percentage overlap between repertoires, the number of shared unique clonotypes was divided by the size of the smaller repertoire. RTK rarefaction, the Chao1 estimator, and Recon v2.1 estimates of unobserved clonotypes were used to assess repertoire richness. For all TCRbeta clonotypes obtained by the gDNA method from a handful of donors, generation probabilities were computed with OLGA. Drawn from immuneACCESS, this table holds only the in-frame rearrangements with V and J called that TCRdb kept. Clones are partly lost; checked studies trace under half to an unresolved V gene and leave the rest unexplained. The V and J calls and the clone size are those of that table, but D and trimming were determined from the DNA. The sample table contains about 1.4 million clones; only one count was recorded for approximately 96% of them. Over 1% of the sample goes to the ten largest clones.

The donors were healthy, HIV-negative adults with no recently reported acute infections or vaccinations. Every donor was a Caucasian adult living in Nashville, Tennessee, USA. CD4+ T cells were enriched through magnetic negative selection, after which naive cells were positively selected on CD45RA and the remaining negative fraction served as the memory subset. Blood was collected by leukapheresis, and PBMCs were isolated by Ficoll-Histopaque density gradient centrifugation and then cryopreserved in liquid nitrogen vapor phase. Analytical flow cytometry was used to check the purity and quantity of each magnetically sorted T cell population. Genomic DNA was isolated from each sorted fraction and quantified by UV absorbance on a Nanodrop 2000c.

This receptor was identified in a man aged 25-45 years in good health. This sequence uses TRBV7-2 and TRBJ2-7, with TRBD2 perhaps the D gene, on 6 matching bases. Material: naive CD4+ T cells sorted from blood. In light of the paper, this sample's cell subset or site label describes: CD45RA+ positively selected. The encoded CDR3 is CASSQNLGGTYEQYF. The nucleotides read TGTGCCAGCAGCCAAAATCTGGGGGGTACTTACGAGCAGTACTTC.